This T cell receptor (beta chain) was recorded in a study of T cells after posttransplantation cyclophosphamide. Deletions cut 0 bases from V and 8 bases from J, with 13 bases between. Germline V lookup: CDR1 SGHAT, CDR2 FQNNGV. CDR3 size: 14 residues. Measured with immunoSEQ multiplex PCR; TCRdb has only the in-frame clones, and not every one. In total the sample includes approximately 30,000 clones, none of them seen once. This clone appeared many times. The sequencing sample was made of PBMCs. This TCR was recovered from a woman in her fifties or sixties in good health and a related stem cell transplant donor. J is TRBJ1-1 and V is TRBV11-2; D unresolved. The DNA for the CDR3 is TGTGCCAGCAGCTTAGAGGCAGGCCTTGTGGAAGCTTTCTTT. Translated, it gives CASSLEAGLVEAFF.